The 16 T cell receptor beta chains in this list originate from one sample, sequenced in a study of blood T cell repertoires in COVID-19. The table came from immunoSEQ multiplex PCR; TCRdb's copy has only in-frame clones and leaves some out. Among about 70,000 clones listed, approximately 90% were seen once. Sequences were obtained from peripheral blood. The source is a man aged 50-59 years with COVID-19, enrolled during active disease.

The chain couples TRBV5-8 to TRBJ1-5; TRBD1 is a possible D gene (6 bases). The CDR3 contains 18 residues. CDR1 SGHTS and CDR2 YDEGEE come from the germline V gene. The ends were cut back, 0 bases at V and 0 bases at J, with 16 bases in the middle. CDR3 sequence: CASSLEPGHSYSNQPQHF. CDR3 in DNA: TGTGCCAGCAGCTTGGAACCGGGACACTCATATAGCAATCAGCCCCAGCATTTT.

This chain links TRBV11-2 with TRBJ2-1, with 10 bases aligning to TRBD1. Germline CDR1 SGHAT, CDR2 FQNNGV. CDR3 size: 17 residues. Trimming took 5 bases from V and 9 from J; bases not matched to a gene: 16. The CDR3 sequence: CASSAKGQGLGGSEQFF. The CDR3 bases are TGTGCCAGCAGCGCGAAGGGACAGGGGCTGGGGGGAAGTGAGCAGTTCTTC.

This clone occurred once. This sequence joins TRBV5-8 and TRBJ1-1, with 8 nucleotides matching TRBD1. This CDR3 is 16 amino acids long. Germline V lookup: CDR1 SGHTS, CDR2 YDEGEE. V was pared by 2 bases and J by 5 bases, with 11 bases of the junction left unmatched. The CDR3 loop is CASSLRTGWVGTEAFF. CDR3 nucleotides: TGTGCCAGCAGCTTAAGGACAGGGTGGGTCGGGACTGAAGCTTTCTTT.

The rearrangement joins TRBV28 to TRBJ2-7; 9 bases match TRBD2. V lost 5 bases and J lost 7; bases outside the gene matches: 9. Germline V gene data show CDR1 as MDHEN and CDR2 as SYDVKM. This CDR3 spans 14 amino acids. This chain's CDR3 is CASSRLADMYEQYF. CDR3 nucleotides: TGTGCCAGCAGTCGACTAGCGGACATGTATGAGCAGTACTTC.

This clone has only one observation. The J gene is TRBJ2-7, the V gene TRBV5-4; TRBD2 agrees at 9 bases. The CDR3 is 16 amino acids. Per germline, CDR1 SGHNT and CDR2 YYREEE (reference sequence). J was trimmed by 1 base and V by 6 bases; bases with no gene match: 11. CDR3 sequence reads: CASKPWGLAGSYEQYV. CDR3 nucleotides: TGTGCCAGCAAGCCGTGGGGTCTAGCGGGATCCTACGAGCAGTACGTC.

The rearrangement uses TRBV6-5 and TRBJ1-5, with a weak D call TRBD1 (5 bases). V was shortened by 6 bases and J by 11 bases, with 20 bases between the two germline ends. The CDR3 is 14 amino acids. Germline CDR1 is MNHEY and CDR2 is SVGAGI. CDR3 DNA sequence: TGTGCCAGCAGAAGTACAGGCCCCCAAGGAGCCCAGCATTTT. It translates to CASRSTGPQGAQHF.

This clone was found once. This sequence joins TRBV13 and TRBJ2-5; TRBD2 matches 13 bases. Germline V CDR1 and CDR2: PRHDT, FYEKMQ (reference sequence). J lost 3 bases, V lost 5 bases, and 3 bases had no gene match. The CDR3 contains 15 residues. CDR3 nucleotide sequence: TGTGCCAGCAGCCCCGGGACTAGCGGGGAAGAGACCCAGTACTTC. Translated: CASSPGTSGEETQYF.

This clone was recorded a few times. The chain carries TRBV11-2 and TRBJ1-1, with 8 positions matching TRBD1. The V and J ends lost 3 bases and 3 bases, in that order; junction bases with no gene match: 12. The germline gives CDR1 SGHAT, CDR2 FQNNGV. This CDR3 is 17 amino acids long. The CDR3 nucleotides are TGTGCCAGCAGCTTCGCCTGGGACAGGTGGGAGGACACTGAAGCTTTCTTT. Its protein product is CASSFAWDRWEDTEAFF.

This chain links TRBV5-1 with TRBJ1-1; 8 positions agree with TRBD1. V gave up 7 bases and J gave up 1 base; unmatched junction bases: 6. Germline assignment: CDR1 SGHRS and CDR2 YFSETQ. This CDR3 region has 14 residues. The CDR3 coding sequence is TGCGCCAGCGCGCCAGGGGGCGGGAACACTGAAGCTTTCTTT. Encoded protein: CASAPGGGNTEAFF.

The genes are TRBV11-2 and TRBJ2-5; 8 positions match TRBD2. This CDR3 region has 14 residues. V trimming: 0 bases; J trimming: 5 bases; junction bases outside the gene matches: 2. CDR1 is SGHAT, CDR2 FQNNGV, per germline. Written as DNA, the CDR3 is TGTGCCAGCAGCTTAGATCCGGGAGGGGAGACCCAGTACTTC. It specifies CASSLDPGGETQYF.

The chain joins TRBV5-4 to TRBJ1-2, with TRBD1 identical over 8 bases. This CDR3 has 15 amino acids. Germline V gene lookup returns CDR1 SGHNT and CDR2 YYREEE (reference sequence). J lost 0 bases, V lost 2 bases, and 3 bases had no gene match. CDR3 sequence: CASSFNRGSNYGYTF. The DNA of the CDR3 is TGTGCCAGCAGCTTTAACAGGGGGTCTAACTATGGCTACACCTTC. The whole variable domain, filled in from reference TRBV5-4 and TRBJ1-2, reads ETGVTQSPTHLIKTRGQQVTLRCSSQSGHNTVSWYQQALGQGPQFIFQYYREEENGRGNFPPRFSGLQFPNYSSELNVNALELDDSALYLCASSFNRGSNYGYTFGSGTRLTVV.

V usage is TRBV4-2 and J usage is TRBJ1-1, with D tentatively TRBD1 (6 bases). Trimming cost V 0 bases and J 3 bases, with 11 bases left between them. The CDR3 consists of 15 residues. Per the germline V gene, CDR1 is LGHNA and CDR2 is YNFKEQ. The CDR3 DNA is TGTGCCAGCAGCCAAGAAAGGAACAGGGACACTGAAGCTTTCTTT. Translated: CASSQERNRDTEAFF.

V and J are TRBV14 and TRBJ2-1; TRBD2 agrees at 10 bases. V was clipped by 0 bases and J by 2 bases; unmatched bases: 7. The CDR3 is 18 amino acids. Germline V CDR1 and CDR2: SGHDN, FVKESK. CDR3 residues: CASSQDWASGRAYNEQFF. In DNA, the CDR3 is TGTGCCAGCAGCCAAGATTGGGCTAGCGGGAGAGCCTACAATGAGCAGTTCTTC.

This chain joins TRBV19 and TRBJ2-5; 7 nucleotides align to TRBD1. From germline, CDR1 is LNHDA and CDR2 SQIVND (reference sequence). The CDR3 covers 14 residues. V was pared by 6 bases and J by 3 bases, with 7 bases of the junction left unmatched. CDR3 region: CASRPRDREETQYF. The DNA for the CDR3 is TGTGCCAGTAGACCACGGGACAGAGAAGAGACCCAGTACTTC.

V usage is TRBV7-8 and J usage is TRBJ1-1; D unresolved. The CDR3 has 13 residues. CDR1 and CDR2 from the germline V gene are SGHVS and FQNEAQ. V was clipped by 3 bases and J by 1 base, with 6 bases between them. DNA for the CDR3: TGTGCCAGCAGCTTTGGAGGGAACACTGAAGCTTTCTTT. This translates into CASSFGGNTEAFF.

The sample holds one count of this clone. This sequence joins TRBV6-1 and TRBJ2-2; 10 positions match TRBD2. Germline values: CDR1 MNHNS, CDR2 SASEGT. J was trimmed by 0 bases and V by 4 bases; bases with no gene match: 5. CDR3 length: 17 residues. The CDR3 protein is CASSALAGASNTGELFF. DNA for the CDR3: TGTGCCAGCAGTGCCCTAGCGGGAGCTTCGAACACCGGGGAGCTGTTTTTT.